This T cell receptor beta chain is from a study of blood T cell repertoires in COVID-19. Study in general: Acute and convalescent COVID-19 samples came from the United States, Italy and Spain. Nucleic acid was either cDNA or gDNA, and it came from T cells, B-cell-depleted T cells, or PBMCs.

Per the original methods: Amplification of reference gene primers was used by the study to estimate nucleated cell counts. Profiled with immunoSEQ multiplex PCR; TCRdb holds only in-frame clones, not every one. V, J and clone size are taken as reported in that table, and D and trimming were inferred from the DNA itself. The profile shows roughly 120,000 clones, 70% to 90% of them singletons. Germline CDR1 and CDR2: MDHEN and SYDVKM. The CDR3 totals 15 residues. Trimming cost V 5 bases and J 10 bases; bases outside gene matches: 12. The TCR originated in a man aged 55 to 69 with acute or convalescent COVID-19. Sequences were obtained from peripheral blood. This chain uses TRBV28 with TRBJ1-5; 9 bases agree with TRBD1. Here the CDR3 DNA reads TGTGCCAGCAGTCCTACGGGACAGGGTGCCCAACCCCAGCATTTT. This codes for CASSPTGQGAQPQHF.